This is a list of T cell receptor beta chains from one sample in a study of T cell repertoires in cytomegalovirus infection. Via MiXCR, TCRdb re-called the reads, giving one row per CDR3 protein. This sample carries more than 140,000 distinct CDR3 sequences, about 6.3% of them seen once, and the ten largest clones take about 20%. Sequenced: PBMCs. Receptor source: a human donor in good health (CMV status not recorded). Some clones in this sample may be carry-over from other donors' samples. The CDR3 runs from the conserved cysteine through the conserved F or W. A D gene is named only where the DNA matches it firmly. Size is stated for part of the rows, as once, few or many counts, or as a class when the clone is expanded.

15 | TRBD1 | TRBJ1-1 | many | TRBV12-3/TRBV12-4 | TGTGCCAGCAGCTTGTTACAGGGGGCGAACACTGAAGCTTTCTTT | CASSLLQGANTEAFF
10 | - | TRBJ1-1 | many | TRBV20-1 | TGCAGTGCTAGCAACGGGGGAGCTTTCTTT | CSASNGGAFF
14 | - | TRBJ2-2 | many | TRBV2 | TGTGCCAGCAGCGCCGGGAGGAACACCGGGGAGCTGTTTTTT | CASSAGRNTGELFF
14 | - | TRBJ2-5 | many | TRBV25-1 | TGTGCCAGCAGTGAGTCAGGGCGAGGGGAGACCCAGTACTTC | CASSESGRGETQYF
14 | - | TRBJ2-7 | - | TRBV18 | TGTGCCAGCTCACCAGGGCAGGGCTCCGTCGAGCAGTACTTC | CASSPGQGSVEQYF
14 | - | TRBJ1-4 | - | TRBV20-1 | TGCAGTGCCAAGTTCTTTCAGGGAAATGAAAAACTGTTTTTT | CSAKFFQGNEKLFF
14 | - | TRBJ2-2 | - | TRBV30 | TGTGCCTGGAGTGGACACCCGAACACCGGGGAGCTGTTTTTT | CAWSGHPNTGELFF
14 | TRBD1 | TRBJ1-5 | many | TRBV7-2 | TGTGCCAGCAGCGAGACAGGGAGTGGGCAGCCCCAGCATTTT | CASSETGSGQPQHF
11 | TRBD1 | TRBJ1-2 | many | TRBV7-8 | TGTGCCAGCAGCTTACAGGGGGCCCACACCTTC | CASSLQGAHTF
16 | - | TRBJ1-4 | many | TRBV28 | TGTGCCAGCAGTTTCGGAGGGGCCGCAACTAATGAAAAACTGTTTTTT | CASSFGGAATNEKLFF
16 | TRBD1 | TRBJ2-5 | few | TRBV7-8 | TGTGCCAGCAGCCCACCGGGACAGCGGTACCAAGAGACCCAGTACTTC | CASSPPGQRYQETQYF
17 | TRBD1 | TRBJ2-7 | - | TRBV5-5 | TGTGCCAGCAGCTCCGCAGCCAAGAGACAGGGGGAATACGAGCAGTACTTC | CASSSAAKRQGEYEQYF
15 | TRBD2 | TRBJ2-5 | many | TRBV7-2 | TGTGCCAGCAGCTTAGAGCTAGCGGGGGAGGAGACCCAGTACTTC | CASSLELAGEETQYF
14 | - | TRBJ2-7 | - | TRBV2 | TGTGCCAGCGCAGGGCCTTCCTCCTCCTACGAGCAGTACTTC | CASAGPSSSYEQYF
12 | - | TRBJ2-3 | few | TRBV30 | TGTGCCTGGAGTCGAGGCACAGATACGCAGTATTTT | CAWSRGTDTQYF
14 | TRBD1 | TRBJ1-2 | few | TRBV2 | TGTGCCAGCAGTCGGACAGGGACTAACTATGGCTACACCTTC | CASSRTGTNYGYTF
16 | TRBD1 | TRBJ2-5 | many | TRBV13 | TGTGCCAGCAGCGAAACCGGGACAGGGGGCTCCGAGACCCAGTACTTC | CASSETGTGGSETQYF
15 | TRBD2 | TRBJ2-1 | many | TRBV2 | TGTGCCAGCAGTTCGACCGGGACTAGACCGAATGAGCAGTTCTTC | CASSSTGTRPNEQFF
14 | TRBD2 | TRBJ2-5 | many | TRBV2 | TGTGCCAGCAGGCCAAGGACTAGCGAAGAGACCCAGTACTTC | CASRPRTSEETQYF
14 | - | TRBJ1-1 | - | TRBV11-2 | TGTGCCAGCAGCGCCGGTCCTACGAACGCTGAAGCTTTCTTT | CASSAGPTNAEAFF
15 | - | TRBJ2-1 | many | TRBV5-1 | TGCGCCAGCAGCTTGGGGGCCAGCTCCTACAATGAGCAGTTCTTC | CASSLGASSYNEQFF
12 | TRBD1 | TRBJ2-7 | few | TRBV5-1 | TGCGCCAGCACCGGGACAGGATACGAGCAGTACTTC | CASTGTGYEQYF